This TCR beta chain derives from a study of blood T cells in healthy people across ages. From germline, CDR1 is ENHRY and CDR2 SYGVKD. The germline V and J ends were trimmed by 8 bases and 5 bases, with 9 bases remaining between them. The length of the CDR3 is 11 residues. A few counts support this clonotype. Its specificity is unknown. General study results and limits: Fewer expanded clones and more diversity marked long-lived versus aged donors. Researchers judged that diversity estimates from one million T cells fell short of true values.

Primers used in a second PCR of roughly 7 to 12 cycles were a sample-barcoded 5' primer and a J-beta primer mix. Using its own MiXCR run on the 5' RACE reads, TCRdb lists one record per CDR3 protein. The sample carries around 1,800,000 distinct CDR3 sequences, roughly 43% recorded once. Sequenced: blood. The chain is built from TRBV10-3 and TRBJ1-1; D gene uncertain. The source of this sequence is a human donor in good health. The CDR3 spells CAIRAGTEAFF. As DNA, the CDR3 is TGTGCCATCCGAGCGGGGACTGAAGCTTTCTTT.